The entry below describes one T cell receptor beta chain. It has no known antigen specificity. There are no base qualities to consult, and no much larger clone falls within one base. The source of the sample is a study of blood T cell repertoires in COVID-19 (dated by TCRdb to 2020 to 2022). The study in broad terms: Samples covering the acute and convalescent phases of COVID-19 were provided by collaborators in the United States, Italy and Spain. The prospective study material was composed of cDNA or gDNA derived from T cells, B-cell-depleted T cells, or PBMCs. The dataset comprised deeply sampled blood TCRbeta repertoires from subjects exposed to, actively infected with, or recovered from COVID-19. The repertoires were released in a freely available public database meant as a resource for research on the immune response to SARS-CoV-2. The samples were drawn from two sources: the first 160 participants of the ongoing ImmuneRACE study, and about 1,300 subjects contributed by 6 global collaborators. Nearly every sample came with metadata listing a de-identified subject ID, COVID-19 status, age in years and sex. HLA class I and class II types, where available, came from metadata supplied by the sample provider rather than from assay-based typing.

TCRbeta CDR3 regions were amplified from genomic DNA by means of the immunoSEQ Assay, a bias-controlled multiplex PCR. The paper's data handling went like this. The number of nucleated cells in each sample was estimated from the amplification of reference gene primers within the assay. To quantify the absolute abundance of each unique TCRbeta CDR3 rearrangement, sequence reads were collapsed and filtered. For each sample, productive Simpson clonality was calculated as the square root of Simpson's diversity index over productive rearrangements. This immuneACCESS table, as held by TCRdb, lists in-frame sequences with V and J called but not all clones. Of the missing ones, under half trace to an unresolved V gene in checked studies; the others have no known cause. That table furnishes V, J and clone size, whereas the DNA furnished D and trimming. This sample holds 200,000 to 250,000 clones; about nine tenths were observed only once. The top ten clonotypes cover about 0.8% of the sample.

Based on the germline V gene (reference sequence), the CDR1 and CDR2 sequences are GTSNPN and SVGIG. Trimming removed 2 bases from V and 0 bases from J, leaving 11 bases between the germline ends. Spanning cysteine to phenylalanine, the CDR3 consists of 15 amino acids. Of all the DNA, just the CDR3 is kept, 45 bases in frame from base 1. In Seattle, one collaborating source enrolled patients while the infection was active and tracked those patients longitudinally over the course of disease. Collaborating institutions collected whole blood in K2EDTA tubes following their own protocols. For TCRbeta analysis, collaborators shipped samples as frozen whole blood, isolated PBMCs, or DNA extracted from either of those sample types. Here is what the overall study found, with its caveats: How much clinical and demographic metadata was included differed by source and by participant, and the metadata was provided uncurated.

The sequence is built from TRBV30 and TRBJ1-5; TRBD1 is perhaps the D gene, given 5 matching bases. The receptor was derived from a man aged 30-40 years with COVID-19, enrolled during active disease. Sequencing was performed on peripheral blood. The sequence in DNA is TGTGCCTGGAGTAACCGGGACTATAGCAATCAGCCCCAGCATTTT. Its protein reads: CAWSNRDYSNQPQHF. The entire variable domain, with the stretches around the CDR3 drawn from the reference TRBV30 and TRBJ1-5 proteins, is SQTIHQWPATLVQPVGSPLSLECTVEGTSNPNLYWYRQAAGRGLQLLFYSVGIGQISSEVPQNLSASRPQDRQFILSSKKLLLSDSGFYLCAWSNRDYSNQPQHFGDGTRLSIL.